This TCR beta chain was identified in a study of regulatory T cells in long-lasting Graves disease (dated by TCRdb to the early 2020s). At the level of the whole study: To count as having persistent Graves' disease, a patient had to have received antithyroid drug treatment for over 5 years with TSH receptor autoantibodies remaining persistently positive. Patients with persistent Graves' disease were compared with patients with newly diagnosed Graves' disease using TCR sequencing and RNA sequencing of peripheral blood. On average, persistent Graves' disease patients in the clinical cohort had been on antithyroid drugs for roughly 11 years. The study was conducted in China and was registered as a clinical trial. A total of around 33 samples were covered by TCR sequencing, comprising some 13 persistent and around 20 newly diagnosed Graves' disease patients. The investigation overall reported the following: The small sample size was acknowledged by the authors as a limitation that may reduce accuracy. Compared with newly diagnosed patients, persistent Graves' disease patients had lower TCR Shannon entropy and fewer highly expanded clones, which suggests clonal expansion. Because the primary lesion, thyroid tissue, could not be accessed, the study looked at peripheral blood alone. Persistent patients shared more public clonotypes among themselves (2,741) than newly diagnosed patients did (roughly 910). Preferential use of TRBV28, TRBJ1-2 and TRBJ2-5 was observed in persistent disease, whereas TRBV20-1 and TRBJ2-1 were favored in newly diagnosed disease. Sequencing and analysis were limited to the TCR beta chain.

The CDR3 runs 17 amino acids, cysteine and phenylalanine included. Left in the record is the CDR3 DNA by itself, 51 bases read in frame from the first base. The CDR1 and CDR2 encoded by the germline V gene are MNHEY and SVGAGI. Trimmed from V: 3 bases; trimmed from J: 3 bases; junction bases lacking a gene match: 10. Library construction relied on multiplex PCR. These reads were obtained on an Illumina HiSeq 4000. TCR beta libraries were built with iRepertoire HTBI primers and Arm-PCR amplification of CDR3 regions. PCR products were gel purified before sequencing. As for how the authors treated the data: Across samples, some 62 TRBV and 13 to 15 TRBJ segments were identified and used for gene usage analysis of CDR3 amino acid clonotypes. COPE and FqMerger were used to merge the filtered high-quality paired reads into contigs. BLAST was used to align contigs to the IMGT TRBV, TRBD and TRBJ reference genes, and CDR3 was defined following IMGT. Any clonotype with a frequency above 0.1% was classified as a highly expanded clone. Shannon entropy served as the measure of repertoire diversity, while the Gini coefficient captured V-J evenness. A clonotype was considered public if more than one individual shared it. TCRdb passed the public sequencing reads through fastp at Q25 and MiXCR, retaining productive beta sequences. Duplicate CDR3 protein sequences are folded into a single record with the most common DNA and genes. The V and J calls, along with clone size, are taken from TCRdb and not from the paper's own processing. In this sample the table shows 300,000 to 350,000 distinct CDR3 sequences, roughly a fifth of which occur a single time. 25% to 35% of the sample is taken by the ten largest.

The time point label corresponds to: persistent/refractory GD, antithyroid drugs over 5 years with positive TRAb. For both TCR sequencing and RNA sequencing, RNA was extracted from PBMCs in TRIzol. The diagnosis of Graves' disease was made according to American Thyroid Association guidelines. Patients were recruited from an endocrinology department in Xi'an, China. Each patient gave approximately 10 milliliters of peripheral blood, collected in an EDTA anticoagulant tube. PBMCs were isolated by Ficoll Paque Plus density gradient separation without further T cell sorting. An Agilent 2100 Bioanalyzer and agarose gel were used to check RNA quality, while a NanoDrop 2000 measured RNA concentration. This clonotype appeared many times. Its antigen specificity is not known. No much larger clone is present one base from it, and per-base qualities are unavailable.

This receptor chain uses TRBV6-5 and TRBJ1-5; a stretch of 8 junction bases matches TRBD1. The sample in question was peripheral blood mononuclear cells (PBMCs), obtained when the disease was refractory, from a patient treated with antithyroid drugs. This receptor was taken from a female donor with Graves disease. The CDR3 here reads CASSYPSGTGTNQPQHF. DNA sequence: TGTGCCAGCAGTTATCCTAGTGGGACAGGCACCAATCAGCCCCAGCATTTT.